This T cell receptor beta chain derives from a study of cytomegalovirus exposure and HLA in healthy donors. Study at large: Approximately 81% of roughly 430 genotyped donors fell in the Caucasian-associated ancestry cluster. Findings of the study overall: Reported results showed that the classifier diagnosed cytomegalovirus status with high specificity and sensitivity. Across donors, presence/absence analyses took sequencing depth to be roughly uniform. On later analysis, the bulk of CMV-associated TCR beta chains appeared to be HLA-restricted.

PCR employed 60 Vbeta and 13 Jbeta primers. Measured with immunoSEQ multiplex PCR; TCRdb has only the in-frame clones, and not every one. The table records about 160,000 clones, more than 60% of them present only once. To note about this clone: What it binds is not known.

This CDR3 has 11 residues. The germline V and J ends were trimmed by 11 bases and 4 bases, with 10 bases remaining between them. CDR1 and CDR2 from the germline V gene are MNHEY and SVGAGI. The genes are TRBV6-5 and TRBJ2-3, with D unclear. The clonotype originates from a man aged 35 to 55 in good health and CMV-seropositive. Specimen: PBMCs. CDR3 protein: CASGNSDTQYF. The CDR3 coding sequence is TGTGCCTCGGGTAATTCAGATACGCAGTATTTT.